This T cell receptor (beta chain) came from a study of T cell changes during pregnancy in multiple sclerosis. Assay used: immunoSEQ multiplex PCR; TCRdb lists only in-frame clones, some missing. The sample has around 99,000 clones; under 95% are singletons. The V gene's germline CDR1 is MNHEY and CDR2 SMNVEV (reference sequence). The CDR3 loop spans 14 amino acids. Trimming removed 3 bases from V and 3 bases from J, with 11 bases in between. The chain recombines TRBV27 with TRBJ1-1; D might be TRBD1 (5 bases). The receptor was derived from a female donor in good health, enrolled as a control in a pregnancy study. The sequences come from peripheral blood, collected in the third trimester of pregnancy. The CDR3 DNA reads TGTGCCAGCAGTTTGGGCAGGGTAGACACTGAAGCTTTCTTT. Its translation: CASSLGRVDTEAFF.